These T cell receptor beta chains were read from a single sample in a study of sequential checkpoint blockade in melanoma. The table came from immunoSEQ multiplex PCR; TCRdb's copy has only in-frame clones and leaves some out. The sample yields about 18,000 clones, approximately 81% seen once. Here the sequenced sample was CD8+ T cells sorted from blood (inferred from file names), taken from a patient given nivolumab and ipilimumab in sequence. The receptors were gathered from a human donor with melanoma. Both conserved end residues are part of each CDR3.

V gene,J gene,CDR3 protein
TRBV6-5,TRBJ2-2,CASSIQETGELFF
TRBV6-5,TRBJ2-7,CASRYGEYYEQYF
TRBV4-2,TRBJ2-3,CASSQDLGGSSPTDTQYF
TRBV6-6,TRBJ2-1,CASTISVRGSYNEQFF
TRBV11-2,TRBJ1-6,CASSQGVGNSPLHF
TRBV10-3,TRBJ2-1,CAIKIGTSNNEQFF
TRBV10-1,TRBJ2-5,CASSESTDKDQYF
TRBV28,TRBJ1-1,CASSVQQGALTEAFF
TRBV6-1,TRBJ2-6,CASSAGFSGANVLTF
TRBV18,TRBJ2-1,CASSPGTSGDNEQFF
TRBV12-5,TRBJ1-4,CASGFLPGGGFDEKLFF
TRBV19,TRBJ2-5,CASSEGGRETQYF
TRBV6-6,TRBJ1-1,CASSYRTGDIEAFF
TRBV2,TRBJ1-1,CASSEGLEIEAFF
TRBV7-6,TRBJ2-2,CASSLGLQDHTGELFF
TRBV5-6,TRBJ2-7,CASSTTTYEQYF
TRBV4-1,TRBJ2-2,CASSQQQGSNTGELFF
TRBV6-1,TRBJ1-5,CASSEVEGRFRVGNQPQHF
TRBV7-2,TRBJ2-7,CASRDLGNYEQYF
TRBV27,TRBJ2-1,CASSSIHTGPDNEQFF
TRBV27,TRBJ2-7,CASSLQIQGYEQYF
TRBV6-1,TRBJ2-5,CASSKTGAWEQYF
TRBV7-9,TRBJ2-5,CASSLPRGLEETQYF
TRBV4-3,TRBJ2-1,CASSQAPTTGGDYNEQFF
TRBV27,TRBJ2-7,CASSLGQGRLYEQYF
TRBV6-1,TRBJ2-7,CASSEEGDSSYEQYF
TRBV6-5,TRBJ2-1,CASSPTELSYNEQFF
TRBV29-1,TRBJ2-2,CSVSAGRQPEAGELFF
TRBV7-2,TRBJ2-3,CASSLAATGLAGVTDTQYF